One and the same sample provided the 5 T cell receptor beta chains below, sequenced in a study of shared clonotypes between healthy human individuals. Measured with immunoSEQ multiplex PCR; TCRdb has only the in-frame clones, and not every one. The table shows about 2 million clones, with approximately 95% occurring only once. Material: naive CD4+ T cells sorted from blood. Subset of the sample: CD45RA+ positively selected. Every receptor here comes from a man between 18 and 29 years old in good health.

The chain recombines TRBV7-2 with TRBJ1-2, with TRBD1 matching 8 bases. This CDR3 is 14 amino acids long. Germline-derived CDR1 and CDR2 are SGHTA and FQGNSA. V lost 5 bases, J lost 4 bases, and 6 bases stayed unmatched. CDR3 DNA sequence: TGTGCCAGCAGCCCAGACAGGGGACCCTATGGCTACACCTTC. This gives the protein CASSPDRGPYGYTF.

The gene calls are TRBV4-1 and TRBJ1-4; 11 bases map to TRBD1. V was clipped by 3 bases and J by 6 bases; unmatched bases: 6. Germline V gives CDR1 MGHRA, CDR2 YSYEKL. The CDR3 length is 16 residues. The CDR3 here is CASSHRDRGKDEKLFF. In DNA, the CDR3 is TGCGCCAGCAGCCACCGGGACAGGGGGAAAGATGAAAAACTGTTTTTT.

V is TRBV28 and J is TRBJ1-2; perhaps TRBD1 as D (5 bases). V was shortened by 1 base and J by 7 bases, with 19 bases between the two germline ends. CDR3 length: 16 amino acids. Germline CDR1 and CDR2: MDHEN and SYDVKM. CDR3 amino acids: CASSLLNTAGTGGYTF. DNA for the CDR3: TGTGCCAGCAGTTTATTAAATACCGCCGGGACGGGTGGCTACACCTTC.

The V call is TRBV7-9, the J call TRBJ2-2, with D tentatively TRBD1 or TRBD2 (6 bases each). The CDR3 length is 16 residues. Germline V gene data show CDR1 as SEHNR and CDR2 as FQNEAQ (reference sequence). The V end was cut by 5 bases, the J end by 3 bases, with 16 bases between. The CDR3 DNA sequence: TGTGCCAGCAGCCGACCGGGGGCGGGACACACCGGGGAGCTGTTTTTT. Translating it yields CASSRPGAGHTGELFF.

On this clone: A much more abundant neighbour one base away suggests this may be a read error. The same CDR3 can be traced to other DNA sequences in this sample. The chain recombines TRBV30 with TRBJ1-4; possible D gene TRBD1, 6 bases. In germline, CDR1 is GTSNPN, CDR2 SVGIG (reference sequence). Trimming took off 0 bases at V and 2 bases at J, with 7 bases between the two ends. The CDR3 length is 14 residues. CDR3 sequence reads: CAWSVGGTNEKLFF. The DNA for the CDR3 is TGTGCCTGGAGTGTAGGGGGTACTAATGAAAAACTGTTTTTT. The variable domain in full, with the rest retrieved from reference TRBV30 and TRBJ1-4, is SQTIHQWPATLVQPVGSPLSLECTVEGTSNPNLYWYRQAAGRGLQLLFYSVGIGQISSEVPQNLSASRPQDRQFILSSKKLLLSDSGFYLCAWSVGGTNEKLFFGSGTQLSVL.